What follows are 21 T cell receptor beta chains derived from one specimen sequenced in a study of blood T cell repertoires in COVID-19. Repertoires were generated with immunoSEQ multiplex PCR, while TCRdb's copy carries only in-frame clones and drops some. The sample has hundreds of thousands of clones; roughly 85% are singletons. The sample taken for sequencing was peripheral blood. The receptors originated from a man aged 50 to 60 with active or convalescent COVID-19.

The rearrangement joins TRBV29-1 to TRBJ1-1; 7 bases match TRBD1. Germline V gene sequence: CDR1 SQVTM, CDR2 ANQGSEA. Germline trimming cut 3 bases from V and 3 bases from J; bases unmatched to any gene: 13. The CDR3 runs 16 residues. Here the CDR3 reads CSVDNRGRGRYTEAFF. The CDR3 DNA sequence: TGCAGCGTTGACAACAGGGGCCGTGGGAGGTACACTGAAGCTTTCTTT.

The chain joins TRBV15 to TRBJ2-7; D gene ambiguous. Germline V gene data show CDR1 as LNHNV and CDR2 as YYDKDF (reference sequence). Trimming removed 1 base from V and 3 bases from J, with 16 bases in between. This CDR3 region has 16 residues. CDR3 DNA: TGTGCCACCAGCAGAGGAAATCTAGTTACCAACTACGAGCAGTACTTC. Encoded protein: CATSRGNLVTNYEQYF.

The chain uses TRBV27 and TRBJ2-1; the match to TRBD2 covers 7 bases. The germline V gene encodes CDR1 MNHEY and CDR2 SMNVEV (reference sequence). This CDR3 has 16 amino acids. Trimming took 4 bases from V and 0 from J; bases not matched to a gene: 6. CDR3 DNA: TGTGCCAGCAGTTCGGGACTACCGAGCTCCTACAATGAGCAGTTCTTC. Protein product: CASSSGLPSSYNEQFF.

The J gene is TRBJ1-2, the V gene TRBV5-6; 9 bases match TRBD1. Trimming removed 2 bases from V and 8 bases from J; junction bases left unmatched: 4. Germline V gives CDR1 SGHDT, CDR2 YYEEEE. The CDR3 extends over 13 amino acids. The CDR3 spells CASSFGQGRGYTF. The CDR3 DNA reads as TGTGCCAGCAGCTTTGGACAGGGGAGGGGCTACACCTTC.

CDR3 in amino acids: CAISESGSSLQAFF. The CDR3 DNA sequence: TGTGCCATCAGTGAGTCGGGCAGCTCTCTCCAAGCTTTCTTT. V gene TRBV10-3 combines with J gene TRBJ1-1; D uncertain. The CDR3 loop spans 14 amino acids. Between the trimmed V and J ends, which lost 0 bases and 9 bases, there was a span of 14 bases. Germline V gives CDR1 ENHRY, CDR2 SYGVKD.

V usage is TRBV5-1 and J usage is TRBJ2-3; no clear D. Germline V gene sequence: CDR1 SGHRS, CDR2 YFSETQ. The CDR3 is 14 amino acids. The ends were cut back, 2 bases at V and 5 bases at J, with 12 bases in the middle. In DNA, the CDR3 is TGCGCCAGCAGCTTCTCGGTAGCTCGAGATACGCAGTATTTT. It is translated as CASSFSVARDTQYF.

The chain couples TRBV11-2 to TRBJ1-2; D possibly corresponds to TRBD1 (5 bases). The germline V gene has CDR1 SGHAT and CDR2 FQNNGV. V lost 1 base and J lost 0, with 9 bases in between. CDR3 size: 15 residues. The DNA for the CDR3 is TGTGCCAGCAGCTTAGTAGCCAGGGCTAACTATGGCTACACCTTC. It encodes CASSLVARANYGYTF. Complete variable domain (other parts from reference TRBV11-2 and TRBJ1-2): EAGVAQSPRYKIIEKRQSVAFWCNPISGHATLYWYQQILGQGPKLLIQFQNNGVVDDSQLPKDRFSAERLKGVDSTLKIQPAKLEDSAVYLCASSLVARANYGYTFGSGTRLTVV.

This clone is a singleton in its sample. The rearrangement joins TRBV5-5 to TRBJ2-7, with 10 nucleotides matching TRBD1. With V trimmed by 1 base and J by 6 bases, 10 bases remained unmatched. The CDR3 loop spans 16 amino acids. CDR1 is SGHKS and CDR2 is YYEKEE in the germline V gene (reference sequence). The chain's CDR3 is CASSLPGTGVPLEQYF. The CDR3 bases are TGTGCCAGCAGCTTGCCCGGGACAGGGGTACCCCTCGAGCAGTACTTC.

DNA of the CDR3: TGTGCCAGCTCGGGACAGGGCTTGCAGCCCCAGCATTTT. Translated, it gives CASSGQGLQPQHF. This chain links TRBV18 with TRBJ1-5; 9 bases agree with TRBD1. This CDR3 has 13 amino acids. V was clipped by 6 bases and J by 7 bases; unmatched bases: 4. From germline, CDR1 is KGHSH and CDR2 LQKENI.

The CDR3 here is CASSLGTDYGYTF. As DNA, the CDR3 is TGTGCCAGCAGCCTCGGGACTGACTATGGCTACACCTTC. This sequence joins TRBV11-2 and TRBJ1-2; weak D call: TRBD1 (5 bases). Trimming removed 5 bases at V and 3 bases at J, with 10 bases between. This CDR3 is built from 13 residues. Per germline, CDR1 SGHAT and CDR2 FQNNGV.

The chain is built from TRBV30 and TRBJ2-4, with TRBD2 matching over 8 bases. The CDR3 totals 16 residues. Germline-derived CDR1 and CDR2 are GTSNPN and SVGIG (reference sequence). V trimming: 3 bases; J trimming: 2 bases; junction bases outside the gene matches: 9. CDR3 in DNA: TGTGCCTGGAGCGCTAGCGGGTTGGTTCCCAAAAACATTCAGTACTTC. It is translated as CAWSASGLVPKNIQYF.

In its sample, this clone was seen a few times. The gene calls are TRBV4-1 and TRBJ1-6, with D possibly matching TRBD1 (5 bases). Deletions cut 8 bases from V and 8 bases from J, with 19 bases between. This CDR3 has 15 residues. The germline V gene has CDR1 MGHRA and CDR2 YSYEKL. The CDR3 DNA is TGCGCCAGCGGTCGAGGAAGCAGGGATCATTCACCCCTCCACTTT. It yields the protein CASGRGSRDHSPLHF.

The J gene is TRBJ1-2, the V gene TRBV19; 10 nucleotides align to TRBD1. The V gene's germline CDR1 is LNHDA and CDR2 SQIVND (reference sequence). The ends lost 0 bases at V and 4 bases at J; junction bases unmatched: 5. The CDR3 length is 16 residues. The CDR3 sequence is CASSIDLGTGVYGYTF. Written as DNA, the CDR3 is TGTGCCAGTAGTATAGATCTCGGGACAGGGGTCTATGGCTACACCTTC. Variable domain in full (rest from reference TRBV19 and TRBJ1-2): DGGITQSPKYLFRKEGQNVTLSCEQNLNHDAMYWYRQDPGQGLRLIYYSQIVNDFQKGDIAEGYSVSREKKESFPLTVTSAQKNPTAFYLCASSIDLGTGVYGYTFGSGTRLTVV.

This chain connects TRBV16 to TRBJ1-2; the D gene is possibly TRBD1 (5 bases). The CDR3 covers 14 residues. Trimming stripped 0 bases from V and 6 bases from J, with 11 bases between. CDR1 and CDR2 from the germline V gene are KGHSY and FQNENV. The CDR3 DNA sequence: TGTGCCAGCAGCCAATCGCGGGGGATCAATGGCTACACCTTC. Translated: CASSQSRGINGYTF.

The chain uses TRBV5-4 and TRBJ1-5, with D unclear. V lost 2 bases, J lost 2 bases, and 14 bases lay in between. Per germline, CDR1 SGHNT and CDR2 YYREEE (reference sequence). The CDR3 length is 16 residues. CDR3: CASSFPLKRGNQPQHF. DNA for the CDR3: TGTGCCAGCAGCTTCCCCCTCAAGAGGGGCAATCAGCCCCAGCATTTT.

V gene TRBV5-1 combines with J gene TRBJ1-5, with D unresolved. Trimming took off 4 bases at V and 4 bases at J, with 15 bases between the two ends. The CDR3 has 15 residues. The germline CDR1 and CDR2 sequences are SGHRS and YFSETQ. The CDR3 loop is CASSRDIGGNQPQHF. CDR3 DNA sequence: TGCGCCAGCAGCCGCGACATAGGAGGGAATCAGCCCCAGCATTTT.

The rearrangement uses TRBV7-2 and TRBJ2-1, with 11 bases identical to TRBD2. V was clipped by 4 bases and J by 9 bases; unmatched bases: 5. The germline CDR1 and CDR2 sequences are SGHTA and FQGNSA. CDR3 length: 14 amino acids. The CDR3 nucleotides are TGTGCCAGCAGCTCACTAGCGGGAGCAGGTGAGCAGTTCTTC. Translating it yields CASSSLAGAGEQFF.

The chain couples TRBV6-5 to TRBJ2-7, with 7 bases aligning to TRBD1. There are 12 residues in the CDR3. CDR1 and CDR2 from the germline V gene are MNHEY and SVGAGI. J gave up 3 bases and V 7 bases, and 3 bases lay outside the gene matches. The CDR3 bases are TGTGCCAGCAAGGGACAGCACTACGAGCAGTACTTC. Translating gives CASKGQHYEQYF.

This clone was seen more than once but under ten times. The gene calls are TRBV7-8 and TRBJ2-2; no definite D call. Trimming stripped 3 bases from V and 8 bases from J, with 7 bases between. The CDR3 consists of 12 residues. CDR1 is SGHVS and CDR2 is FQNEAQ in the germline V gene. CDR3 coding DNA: TGTGCCAGCAGCTTCCCCGAGGGGGAGCTGTTTTTT. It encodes CASSFPEGELFF. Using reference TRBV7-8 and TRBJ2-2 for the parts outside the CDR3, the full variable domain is GAGVSQSPRYKVAKRGQDVALRCDPISGHVSLFWYQQALGQGPEFLTYFQNEAQLDKSGLPSDRFFAERPEGSVSTLKIQRTQQEDSAVYLCASSFPEGELFFGEGSRLTVL.

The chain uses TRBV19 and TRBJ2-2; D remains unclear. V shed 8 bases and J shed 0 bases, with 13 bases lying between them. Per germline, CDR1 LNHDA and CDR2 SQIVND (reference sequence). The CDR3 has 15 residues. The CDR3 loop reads CASSKETANTGELFF. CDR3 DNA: TGTGCCAGTTCTAAAGAAACCGCGAACACCGGGGAGCTGTTTTTT. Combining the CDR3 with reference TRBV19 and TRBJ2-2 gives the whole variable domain DGGITQSPKYLFRKEGQNVTLSCEQNLNHDAMYWYRQDPGQGLRLIYYSQIVNDFQKGDIAEGYSVSREKKESFPLTVTSAQKNPTAFYLCASSKETANTGELFFGEGSRLTVL.

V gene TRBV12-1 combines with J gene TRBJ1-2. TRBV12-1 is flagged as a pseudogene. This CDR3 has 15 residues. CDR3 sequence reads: CASSFPREGNYGYTF. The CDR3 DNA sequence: TGTGCCAGCAGCTTCCCCCGGGAGGGAAACTATGGCTACACCTTC.